Below are 26 T cell receptor beta chains sequenced from a single sample in a study of T cells in localized non-small cell lung cancer. The protocol was immunoSEQ multiplex PCR, while the TCRdb copy is restricted to in-frame clones and leaves out a portion. The table has tens of thousands of clones, approximately 80% seen once. This sample comprised peripheral blood mononuclear cells, obtained before any cancer treatment. These receptors were collected from a man aged 40 to 69 with stage III lung adenocarcinoma.

The CDR3 DNA sequence: TGTGCCAGCAGCCGGGGCCAGGGGATGGAGCAGTTCTTC. It translates to CASSRGQGMEQFF. This chain uses TRBV5-6 with TRBJ2-1; tentatively, D is TRBD1 (6 bases). Germline loops: CDR1 SGHDT, CDR2 YYEEEE. Trimming removed 4 bases from V and 10 bases from J, with 15 bases in between. The CDR3 runs to 13 residues.

This clone was seen once. The V gene is TRBV19, the J gene TRBJ2-6; TRBD1 agrees at 7 bases. The V and J ends lost 6 bases and 2 bases, in that order; junction bases with no gene match: 10. From germline, CDR1 is LNHDA and CDR2 SQIVND (reference sequence). The CDR3 spans 17 residues. CDR3 sequence: CASRGLGQAAGANVLTF. DNA for the CDR3: TGTGCCAGTAGAGGGCTTGGACAGGCCGCTGGGGCCAACGTCCTGACTTTC. Using reference TRBV19 and TRBJ2-6 for the parts outside the CDR3, the full variable domain is DGGITQSPKYLFRKEGQNVTLSCEQNLNHDAMYWYRQDPGQGLRLIYYSQIVNDFQKGDIAEGYSVSREKKESFPLTVTSAQKNPTAFYLCASRGLGQAAGANVLTFGAGSRLTVL.

This clone was recorded once. The CDR3 DNA is TGTGCCAGCAGACGACAGGGGAACACCGGGGAGCTGTTTTTT. It encodes CASRRQGNTGELFF. The V call is TRBV6-1, the J call TRBJ2-2; 7 nucleotides align to TRBD1. With 6 bases clipped from V and 1 base from J, the junction kept 2 bases outside the gene matches. CDR1 and CDR2 (germline): MNHNS, SASEGT. There are 14 residues in the CDR3.

The gene calls are TRBV4-3 and TRBJ2-7; a weak D match, TRBD1 (5 bases). The V end was cut by 5 bases, the J end by 0 bases, with 14 bases between. This CDR3 has 15 residues. Germline values: CDR1 LGHNA, CDR2 YSLEER. CDR3 sequence reads: CASSNTGRSSYEQYF. Here the CDR3 DNA reads TGCGCCAGCAGCAATACAGGAAGGAGCTCCTACGAGCAGTACTTC.

V is TRBV6-6 and J is TRBJ2-1; TRBD2 matches at 13 bases. Germline values: CDR1 MNHNY, CDR2 SVGAGI (reference sequence). This CDR3 has 15 residues. The trim removed 4 bases at V and 8 bases at J, leaving 5 bases unmatched. The CDR3 DNA reads TGTGCCAGCAGTTCCGGGACTAGCGGGACCCATGAGCAGTTCTTC. This translates into CASSSGTSGTHEQFF.

The V call is TRBV27, the J call TRBJ2-3; D remains ambiguous. The CDR3 covers 12 residues. Germline lookup yields CDR1 MNHEY and CDR2 SMNVEV (reference sequence). V lost 2 bases to trimming and J lost 6 bases, with 6 bases between them. CDR3 DNA: TGTGCCAGCAGTTTAAAAGGGGATACGCAGTATTTT. It codes for CASSLKGDTQYF.

The chain couples TRBV2 to TRBJ1-2, with unresolved D. V lost 9 bases, J lost 2 bases, and 10 bases lay in between. Germline CDR1 is SNHLY and CDR2 is FYNNEI. The CDR3 sequence is 12 residues long. The CDR3 DNA reads as TGTGCCAGTTCCACAGCAAACTATGGCTACACCTTC. Protein: CASSTANYGYTF.

Written as DNA, the CDR3 is TGTGCCAGTAGCCCGGAGGGGTCCCCTGATCAGCCCCAGCATTTT. Residues: CASSPEGSPDQPQHF. V gene TRBV19 combines with J gene TRBJ1-5; possibly TRBD1 for D (5 bases). Per germline, CDR1 LNHDA and CDR2 SQIVND (reference sequence). The CDR3 is 15 residues long. V lost 6 bases and J 5 bases, leaving 17 bases between the germline ends.

The chain carries TRBV6-5 and TRBJ1-2; D is unclear. V gave up 8 bases and J gave up 7 bases, with 20 bases separating them. Germline V gives CDR1 MNHEY, CDR2 SVGAGI. This CDR3 spans 14 amino acids. CDR3 DNA: TGTGCCAGCGGCCGGACCGAGCTAGGGTCTGGCTACACCTTC. This codes for CASGRTELGSGYTF.

The V call is TRBV13, the J call TRBJ2-5, with D possibly TRBD2 on 5 matching bases. Germline CDR1 and CDR2: PRHDT and FYEKMQ (reference sequence). Trimming took off 2 bases at V and 1 base at J, with 11 bases between the two ends. This CDR3 is 15 amino acids long. The CDR3 region is CASSLKSGGQETQYF. CDR3 nucleotides: TGTGCCAGCAGCTTAAAGTCCGGAGGCCAAGAGACCCAGTACTTC.

The genes are TRBV6-5 and TRBJ2-5; TRBD2 agrees at 8 bases. The ends lost 7 bases at V and 1 base at J; junction bases unmatched: 8. The length of the CDR3 is 15 residues. The germline gives CDR1 MNHEY, CDR2 SVGAGI. The CDR3 DNA reads TGTGCCAGCACCTCCGGGAGGGCACCCCAAGAGACCCAGTACTTC. This translates into CASTSGRAPQETQYF.

This chain uses TRBV5-4 with TRBJ2-1, with a tentative D call TRBD2 (5 bases). CDR1 and CDR2 from the germline V gene are SGHNT and YYREEE (reference sequence). Trimming shortened V by 2 bases and J by 5 bases, and 11 bases separated the two germline ends. The CDR3 loop spans 14 amino acids. The CDR3 sequence is CASSLLDTNNEQFF. In DNA, the CDR3 is TGTGCCAGCAGCTTACTAGACACAAACAATGAGCAGTTCTTC. Complete variable domain (other parts from reference TRBV5-4 and TRBJ2-1): ETGVTQSPTHLIKTRGQQVTLRCSSQSGHNTVSWYQQALGQGPQFIFQYYREEENGRGNFPPRFSGLQFPNYSSELNVNALELDDSALYLCASSLLDTNNEQFFGPGTRLTVL.

The chain is built from TRBV10-1 and TRBJ1-5, with 7 bases identical to TRBD1. With V trimmed by 8 bases and J by 0 bases, 25 bases remained unmatched. The V gene's germline CDR1 is WNHNN and CDR2 SYGVQD (reference sequence). CDR3 length: 21 amino acids. The CDR3 DNA reads TGCGCCAGCGCTCCACCGTCCGGGACAGACCCATTAGGGGATAGCAATCAGCCCCAGCATTTT. Translated: CASAPPSGTDPLGDSNQPQHF.

The V gene is TRBV6-5, the J gene TRBJ2-1, with a weak D call TRBD2 (6 bases). The CDR3 runs 12 residues. Germline CDR1 is MNHEY and CDR2 is SVGAGI. The germline V and J ends were trimmed by 8 bases and 12 bases, with 17 bases remaining between them. The CDR3 region has the DNA TGTGCCAGCGGGGGGACCTCAAGGGGGCAGTTCTTC. Translating gives CASGGTSRGQFF.

The gene calls are TRBV9 and TRBJ1-6; tentative D call: TRBD1 (5 bases). The CDR3 is 15 amino acids. V dropped 2 bases and J dropped 7 bases, with 13 bases sitting between them. CDR1 is SGDLS, CDR2 YYNGEE, per germline. CDR3 sequence: CASSVEGILNSPLHF. In DNA form, the CDR3 reads TGTGCCAGCAGCGTCGAGGGGATCTTAAATTCACCCCTCCACTTT.

A single count supports this clone. The gene calls are TRBV7-2 and TRBJ2-7; TRBD2 matches 8 bases. The CDR3 has 14 amino acids. CDR1 and CDR2 from the germline V gene are SGHTA and FQGNSA. V lost 5 bases and J lost 1; bases outside the gene matches: 4. CDR3 in DNA: TGTGCCAGCAGCCCTGGACTAGCTTCCTACGAGCAGTACTTC. It encodes CASSPGLASYEQYF.

The V and J genes are TRBV4-3 and TRBJ1-5; D is perhaps TRBD1 (5 bases). The CDR3 has 14 residues. Trimming cost V 3 bases and J 9 bases, with 15 bases left between them. Looked up from germline, CDR1 is LGHNA and CDR2 is YSLEER. The DNA of the CDR3 is TGCGCCAGCAGCCAGTCGTCTAGTGGGGGGCCCCAGCATTTT. This sequence encodes CASSQSSSGGPQHF.

The V gene is TRBV27, the J gene TRBJ2-2, with TRBD1 matching 12 bases. J lost 7 bases, V lost 5 bases, and 5 bases had no gene match. CDR1 and CDR2 (germline): MNHEY, SMNVEV (reference sequence). This CDR3 comprises 15 residues. The CDR3 loop is CASSEGTGGHGELFF. In DNA, the CDR3 is TGTGCCAGCAGTGAAGGGACAGGGGGCCACGGGGAGCTGTTTTTT.

The chain carries TRBV5-5 and TRBJ2-3; 12 bases fit TRBD2. CDR3 size: 16 residues. CDR1 and CDR2 from the germline V gene are SGHKS and YYEKEE (reference sequence). V dropped 3 bases and J dropped 5; count of bases not matched to a gene: 7. CDR3: CASSSGTSGPVDTQYF. The CDR3 nucleotides read TGTGCCAGCAGCTCAGGGACTAGCGGGCCGGTAGATACGCAGTATTTT.

V usage is TRBV14 and J usage is TRBJ1-4; D ambiguous. V was shortened by 0 bases and J by 7 bases, with 12 bases between the two germline ends. CDR3 size: 15 residues. The germline gives CDR1 SGHDN, CDR2 FVKESK. Here the CDR3 DNA reads TGTGCCAGCAGCCAAGATGGTTCTAAGGGTGAAAAACTGTTTTTT. This gives the protein CASSQDGSKGEKLFF.

V is TRBV5-1 and J is TRBJ2-6; 10 positions agree with TRBD2. CDR1 and CDR2 (germline): SGHRS, YFSETQ. Trimming at V came to 7 bases and at J to 0 bases, leaving 10 bases not matched to a gene. This CDR3 contains 18 residues. Written as DNA, the CDR3 is TGCGCCAGCGCCCAACCTAGCGGGGGACACTCTGGGGCCAACGTCCTGACTTTC. As protein: CASAQPSGGHSGANVLTF.

The chain has TRBV11-3 and TRBJ1-5; no firm D call. Trimming took 5 bases from V and 7 from J, leaving 12 bases between them. This CDR3 contains 13 residues. CDR1 SGHNT and CDR2 YENEEA come from the germline V gene. CDR3 nucleotide sequence: TGTGCCAGCAGCGAAAGGGCGGGACAGCCCCAGCATTTT. This gives the protein CASSERAGQPQHF.

This chain uses TRBV6-1 with TRBJ1-5; D not certain. CDR3 length: 15 amino acids. Trimming stripped 6 bases from V and 3 bases from J, with 15 bases between. The V gene's germline CDR1 is MNHNS and CDR2 SASEGT. The CDR3 sequence: CASSGEPAPNQPQHF. CDR3 bases: TGTGCCAGCAGCGGGGAACCAGCCCCCAATCAGCCCCAGCATTTT.

CDR3 sequence reads: CAWRRDPSGVNTQYF. The CDR3 nucleotides read TGTGCCTGGAGGAGGGACCCTAGCGGGGTTAATACGCAGTATTTT. V and J are TRBV30 and TRBJ2-3; the match to TRBD2 covers 9 bases. Trimming cost V 3 bases and J 7 bases; bases outside gene matches: 11. Germline V lookup: CDR1 GTSNPN, CDR2 SVGIG (reference sequence). The CDR3 is made up of 15 amino acids.

The genes are TRBV10-3 and TRBJ2-5; D gene uncertain. Germline loops: CDR1 ENHRY, CDR2 SYGVKD. This CDR3 comprises 13 residues. V was cut by 2 bases and J by 7 bases, with 11 bases left in between. The CDR3 sequence: CAISEGRPGTQYF. Written as DNA, the CDR3 is TGTGCCATCAGTGAGGGAAGACCGGGGACCCAGTACTTC.

The V gene is TRBV4-2, the J gene TRBJ1-2; D unclear. This CDR3 has 14 residues. V lost 0 bases and J 4 bases, leaving 9 bases between the germline ends. Germline V gene lookup returns CDR1 LGHNA and CDR2 YNFKEQ. CDR3 amino acids: CASSQERTLYGYTF. CDR3 DNA: TGTGCCAGCAGCCAAGAAAGGACCCTCTATGGCTACACCTTC.